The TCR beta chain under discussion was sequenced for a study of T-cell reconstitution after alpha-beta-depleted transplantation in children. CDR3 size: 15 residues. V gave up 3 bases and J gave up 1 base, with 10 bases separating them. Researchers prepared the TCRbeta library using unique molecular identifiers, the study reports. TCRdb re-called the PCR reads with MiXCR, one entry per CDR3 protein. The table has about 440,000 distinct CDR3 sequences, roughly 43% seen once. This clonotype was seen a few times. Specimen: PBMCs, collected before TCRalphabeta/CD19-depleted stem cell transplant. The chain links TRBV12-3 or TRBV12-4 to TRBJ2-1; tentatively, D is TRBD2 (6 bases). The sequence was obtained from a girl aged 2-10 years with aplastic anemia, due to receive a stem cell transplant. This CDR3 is CASSLAGRSYNEQFF. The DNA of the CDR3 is TGTGCCAGCAGTTTGGCGGGACGGTCCTACAATGAGCAGTTCTTC.